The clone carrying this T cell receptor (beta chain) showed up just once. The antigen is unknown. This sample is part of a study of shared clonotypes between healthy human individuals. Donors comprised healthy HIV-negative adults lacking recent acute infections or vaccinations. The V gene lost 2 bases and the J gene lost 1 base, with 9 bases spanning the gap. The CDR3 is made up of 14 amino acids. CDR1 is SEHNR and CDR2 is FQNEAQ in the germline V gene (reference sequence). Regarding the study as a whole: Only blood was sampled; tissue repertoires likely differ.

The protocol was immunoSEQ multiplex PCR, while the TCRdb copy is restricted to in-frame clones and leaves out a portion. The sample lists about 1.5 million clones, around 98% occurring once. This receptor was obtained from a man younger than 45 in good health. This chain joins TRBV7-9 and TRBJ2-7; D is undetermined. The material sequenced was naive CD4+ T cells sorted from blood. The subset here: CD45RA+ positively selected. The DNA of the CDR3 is TGTGCCAGCAGCTTAATAGTAGGTTCCTACGAGCAGTACTTC. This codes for CASSLIVGSYEQYF.